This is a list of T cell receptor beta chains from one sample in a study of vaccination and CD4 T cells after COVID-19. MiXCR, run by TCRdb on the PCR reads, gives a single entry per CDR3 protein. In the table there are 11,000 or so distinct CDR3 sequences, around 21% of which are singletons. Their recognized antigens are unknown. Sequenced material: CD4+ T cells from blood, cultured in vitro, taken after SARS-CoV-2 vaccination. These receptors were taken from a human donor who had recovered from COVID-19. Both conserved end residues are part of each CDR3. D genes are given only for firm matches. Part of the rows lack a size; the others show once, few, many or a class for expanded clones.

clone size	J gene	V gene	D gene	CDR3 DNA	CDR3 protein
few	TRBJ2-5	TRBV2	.	TGTGCCAGCCCCCAGGGTCAAGAGACCCAGTACTTC	CASPQGQETQYF
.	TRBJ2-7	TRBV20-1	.	TGCAGTGCTAGAGCTGAGGGTTACTCCTACGAGCAGTACTTC	CSARAEGYSYEQYF
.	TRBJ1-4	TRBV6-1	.	TGTGCCGCCGGCGGGGGCCCTAATGAAAAACTGTTTTTT	CAAGGGPNEKLFF
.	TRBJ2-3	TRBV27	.	TGTGCCAGCTCCCAACCAGGGAAAGGCACAGATACGCAGTATTTT	CASSQPGKGTDTQYF
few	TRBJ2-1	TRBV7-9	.	TGTGCCAGCAGCTTAGGATCTTTTGAAGGTGATGAGCAGTTCTTC	CASSLGSFEGDEQFF
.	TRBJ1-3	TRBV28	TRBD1	TGTGCCAGCAGTGGTCCAGGGGGCGAAGGAAACACCATATATTTT	CASSGPGGEGNTIYF
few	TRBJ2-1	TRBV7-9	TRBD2	TGTGCCAGCAGCCTTTGGGGCGCTAGCGGGAGAAATGAGCAGTTCTTC	CASSLWGASGRNEQFF
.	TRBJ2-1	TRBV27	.	TGTGCCAGCAGTCGATTGCTCCATGAGCAGTTCTTC	CASSRLLHEQFF
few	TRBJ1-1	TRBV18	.	TGTGCCAGCTCACCGGGGCAGGGGAGGAGGAACACTGAAGCTTTCTTT	CASSPGQGRRNTEAFF
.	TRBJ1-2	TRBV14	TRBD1	TGTGCCAGCAGCCAAGACCACAGGGGAGATTCCTATGGCTACACCTTC	CASSQDHRGDSYGYTF
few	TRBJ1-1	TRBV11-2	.	TGTGCCAGCAGCTTAGGGGAACCTGAAGCTTTCTTT	CASSLGEPEAFF
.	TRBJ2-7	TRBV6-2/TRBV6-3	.	TGTGCCAGCAGTTACTCGTTGCGGGGGCTCTACTTC	CASSYSLRGLYF
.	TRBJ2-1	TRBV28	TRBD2	TGTGCCAGCAGTTTAATCGGGAAAAGGGACTACCTTCAGGATGAGCAGTTCTTC	CASSLIGKRDYLQDEQFF
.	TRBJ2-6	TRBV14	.	TGTGCCAGCAGCCAAGATTGGGGGCCTGGGGCCAACGTCCTGACTTTC	CASSQDWGPGANVLTF
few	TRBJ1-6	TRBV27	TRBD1	TGTGCCAGCAGATTCAGGGGGGATAATTCACCCCTCCACTTT	CASRFRGDNSPLHF
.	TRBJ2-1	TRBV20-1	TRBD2	TGCAGTGCTAGAGTTACGGCGGGAGCCTACAATGAGCAGTTCTTC	CSARVTAGAYNEQFF
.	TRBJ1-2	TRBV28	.	TGTGCCAGCAGTTTCCCGGGGTTTCTTGGCTACACCTTC	CASSFPGFLGYTF
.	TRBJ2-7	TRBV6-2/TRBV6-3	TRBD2	TGTGCCAGCAGTTACGGTGGGAGGGCCGAGGAGCAGTACTTC	CASSYGGRAEEQYF
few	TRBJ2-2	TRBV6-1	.	TGTGCCAGCAGCCCCGGGACGTCGAACACCGGGGAGCTGTTTTTT	CASSPGTSNTGELFF
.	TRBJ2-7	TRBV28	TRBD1	TGTGCCAGCAGTTTAGTAGGGGGCAGCTACGAGCAGTACTTC	CASSLVGGSYEQYF
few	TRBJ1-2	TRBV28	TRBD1	TGTGCCAGCAGTTCAGGGACAGGGCATGGCTACACCTTC	CASSSGTGHGYTF
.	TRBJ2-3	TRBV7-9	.	TGTGCCAGCAGGTCCCCGTTTGGGGAAGATACGCAGTATTTT	CASRSPFGEDTQYF
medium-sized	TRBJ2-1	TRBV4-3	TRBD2	TGCGCCAGCAGCCAAGATCCGACTAGCGGGGCCTACAATGAGCAGTTCTTC	CASSQDPTSGAYNEQFF
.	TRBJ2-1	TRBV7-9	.	TGTGCCAGCAGTTCCCCCCGGGATGAGCAGTTCTTC	CASSSPRDEQFF
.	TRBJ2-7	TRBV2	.	TGTGCCAGCCGTGGAAGCAGTGGTTTATACGAGCAGTACTTC	CASRGSSGLYEQYF
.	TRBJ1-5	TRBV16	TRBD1	TGTGCCAGCAGCCGACAGGGGAATCAGCCCCAGCATTTT	CASSRQGNQPQHF
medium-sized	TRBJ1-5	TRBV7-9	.	TGTGCCAGCAGCTTAGAGGGGGGTAGCAATCAGCCCCAGCATTTT	CASSLEGGSNQPQHF
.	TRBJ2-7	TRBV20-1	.	TGCAGTGCTGCTCGGGGCAGGCACTACGAGCAGTACTTC	CSAARGRHYEQYF
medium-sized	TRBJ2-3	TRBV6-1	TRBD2	TGTGCCAGCAGGAAACTAGCGGGAGCCACAGATACGCAGTATTTT	CASRKLAGATDTQYF
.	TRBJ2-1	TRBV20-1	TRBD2	TGCAGTGCTAGAGATCAGACTAGCGGAGACCACAATGAGCAGTTCTTC	CSARDQTSGDHNEQFF
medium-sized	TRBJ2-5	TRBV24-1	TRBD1	TGTGCCACCAGTGACCCGGGGACAGCTCAACAAGAGACCCAGTACTTC	CATSDPGTAQQETQYF
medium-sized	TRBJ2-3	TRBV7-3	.	TGTGCCAGCAGCTTAGGTACTGGAGCAGATACGCAGTATTTT	CASSLGTGADTQYF
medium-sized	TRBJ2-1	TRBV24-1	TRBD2	TGTGCCACCAGTCAAGCTAGCGGGATCGATGAGCAGTTCTTC	CATSQASGIDEQFF
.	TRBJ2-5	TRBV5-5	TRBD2	TGTGCCAGCAGCTTGGCCGCGACTAGCGGGATAGGAGGCCAAGAGACCCAGTACTTC	CASSLAATSGIGGQETQYF
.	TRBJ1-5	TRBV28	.	TGTGCCAGCTTAGTTCGGGGGGGGGCGAGTCAGCCCCAGCATTTT	CASLVRGGASQPQHF
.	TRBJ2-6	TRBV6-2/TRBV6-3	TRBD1	TGTGCCAGCAGTTACTCGGACAGGGCTTTTGCCAACGTCCTGACTTTC	CASSYSDRAFANVLTF
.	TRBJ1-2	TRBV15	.	TGTGCCACCAGCAGAGACCGGGAAAGGGGGGGCTACACCTTC	CATSRDRERGGYTF
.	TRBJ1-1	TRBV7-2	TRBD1	TGTGCCAGCAGCTCACAGGGGAGGGACACTGAAGCTTTCTTT	CASSSQGRDTEAFF
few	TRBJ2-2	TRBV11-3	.	TGTGCCAGCAGCTTAGTGGGCCCACCCGGGGAGCTGTTTTTT	CASSLVGPPGELFF
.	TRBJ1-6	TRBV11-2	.	TGTGCCAGCCGCCCCCGGTCGTATAATTCACCCCTCCACTTT	CASRPRSYNSPLHF
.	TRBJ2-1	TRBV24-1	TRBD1	TGTGCCACCAGTGAAAACAAGGGGGCACTCTACAATGAGCAGTTCTTC	CATSENKGALYNEQFF
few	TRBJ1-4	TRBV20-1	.	TGCAGTGCTAGAGATAGGGCGAGGGCTAATGAAAAACTGTTTTTT	CSARDRARANEKLFF
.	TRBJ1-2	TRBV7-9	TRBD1	TGTGCCAGCAGACTCCAGGGGGTACTCGGCTACACCTTC	CASRLQGVLGYTF
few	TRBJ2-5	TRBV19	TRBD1	TGTGCCAGTAGGGTAGGGGGCAAAGAGACCCAGTACTTC	CASRVGGKETQYF
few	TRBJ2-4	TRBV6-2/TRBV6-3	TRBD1	TGTGCCAGCAGTCAAACAGGGGCCCCCCCGAACATTCAGTACTTC	CASSQTGAPPNIQYF
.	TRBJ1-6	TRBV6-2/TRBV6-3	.	TGTGCCACCGGACGGAGCTCCTATAATTCACCCCTCCACTTT	CATGRSSYNSPLHF
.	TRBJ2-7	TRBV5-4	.	TGTGCCAGCAGCCCTGCGGGGCCAAGGAGCTCCTACGAGCAGTACTTC	CASSPAGPRSSYEQYF
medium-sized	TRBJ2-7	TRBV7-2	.	TGTGCCAGCACCACCTCCGGGACAACGCTCTACGAGCAGTACTTC	CASTTSGTTLYEQYF
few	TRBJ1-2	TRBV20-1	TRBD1	TGCAGTGCCGGGACAGCCTATGGCTACACCTTC	CSAGTAYGYTF
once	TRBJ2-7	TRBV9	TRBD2	TGTGCCAGCAGCCCAGGACTAGCGGGAGGGCCAAAGGAGCAGTACTTC	CASSPGLAGGPKEQYF
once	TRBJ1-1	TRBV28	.	TGTGCCAGCAGCTTCAACGGACTTACCTACACTGAAGCTTTCTTT	CASSFNGLTYTEAFF
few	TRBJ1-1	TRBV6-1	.	TGTGCCAGCAGCCTAGGTAGTGAAGCTTTCTTT	CASSLGSEAFF
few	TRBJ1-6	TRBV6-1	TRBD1	TGTGCCAGCAGTGATCTAGGGGGCGTAATCAATTCACCCCTCCACTTT	CASSDLGGVINSPLHF
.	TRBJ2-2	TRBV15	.	TGTGCCACCAGCAGAGTGTCCCGGAGAGGGAACACCGGGGAGCTGTTTTTT	CATSRVSRRGNTGELFF
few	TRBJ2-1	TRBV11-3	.	TGTGCCAGCAGCCCCGATGGTCGGGGCGGGATCGATGAGCAGTTCTTC	CASSPDGRGGIDEQFF
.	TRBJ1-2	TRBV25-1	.	TGTGCCAGCAGTGAATCTACGCCTAACTACGGCTACACCTTC	CASSESTPNYGYTF